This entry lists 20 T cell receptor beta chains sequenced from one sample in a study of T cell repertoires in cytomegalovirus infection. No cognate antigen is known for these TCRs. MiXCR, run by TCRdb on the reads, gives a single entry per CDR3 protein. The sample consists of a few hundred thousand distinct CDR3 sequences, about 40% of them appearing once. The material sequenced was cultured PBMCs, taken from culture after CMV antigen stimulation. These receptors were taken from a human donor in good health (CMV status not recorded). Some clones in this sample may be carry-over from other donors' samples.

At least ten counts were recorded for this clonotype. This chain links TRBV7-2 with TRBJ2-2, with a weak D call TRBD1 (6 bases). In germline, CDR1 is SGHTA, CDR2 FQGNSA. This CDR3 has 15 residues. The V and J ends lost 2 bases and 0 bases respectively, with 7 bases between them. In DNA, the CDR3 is TGTGCCAGCAGCTTACAGGGGACGAACACCGGGGAGCTGTTTTTT. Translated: CASSLQGTNTGELFF.

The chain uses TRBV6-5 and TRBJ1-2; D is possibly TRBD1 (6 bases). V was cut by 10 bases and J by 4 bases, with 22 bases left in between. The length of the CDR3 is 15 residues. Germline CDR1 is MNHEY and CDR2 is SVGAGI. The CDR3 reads CATNRGGKGGYGYTF. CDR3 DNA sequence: TGTGCCACTAATCGCGGAGGGAAGGGGGGCTATGGCTACACCTTC.

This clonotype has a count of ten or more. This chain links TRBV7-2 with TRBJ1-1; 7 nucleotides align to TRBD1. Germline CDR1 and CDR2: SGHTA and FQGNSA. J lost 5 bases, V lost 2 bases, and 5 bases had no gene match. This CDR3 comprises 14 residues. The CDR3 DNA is TGTGCCAGCAGCTTACAGGGGGGAGGGACTGAAGCTTTCTTT. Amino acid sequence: CASSLQGGGTEAFF.

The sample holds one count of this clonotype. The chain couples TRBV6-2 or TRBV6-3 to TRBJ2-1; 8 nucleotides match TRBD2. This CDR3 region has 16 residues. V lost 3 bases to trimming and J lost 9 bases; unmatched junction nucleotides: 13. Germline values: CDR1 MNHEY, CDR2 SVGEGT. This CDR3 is CASSYSGLAPSSEQFF. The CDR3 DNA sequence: TGTGCCAGCAGTTATTCCGGACTAGCTCCATCAAGTGAGCAGTTCTTC.

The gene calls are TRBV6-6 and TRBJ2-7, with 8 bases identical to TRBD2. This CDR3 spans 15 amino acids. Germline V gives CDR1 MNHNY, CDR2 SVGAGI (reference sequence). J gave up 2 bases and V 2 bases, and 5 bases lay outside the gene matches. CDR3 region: CASSYPLREAYEQYF. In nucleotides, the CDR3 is TGTGCCAGCAGTTACCCCCTGCGGGAGGCCTACGAGCAGTACTTC.

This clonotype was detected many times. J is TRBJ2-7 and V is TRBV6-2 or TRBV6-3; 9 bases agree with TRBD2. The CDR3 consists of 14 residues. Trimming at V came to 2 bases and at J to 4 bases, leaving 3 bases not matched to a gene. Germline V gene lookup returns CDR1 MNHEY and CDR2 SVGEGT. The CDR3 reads CASSYTSGLYEQYF. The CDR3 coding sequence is TGTGCCAGCAGTTACACTAGCGGGCTTTACGAGCAGTACTTC.

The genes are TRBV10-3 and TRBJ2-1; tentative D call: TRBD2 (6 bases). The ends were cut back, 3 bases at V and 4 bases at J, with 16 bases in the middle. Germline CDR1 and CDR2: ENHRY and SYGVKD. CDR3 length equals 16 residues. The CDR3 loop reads CAISDLRGPAYNEQFF. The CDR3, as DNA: TGTGCCATCAGTGACTTGCGGGGCCCCGCTTACAATGAGCAGTTCTTC.

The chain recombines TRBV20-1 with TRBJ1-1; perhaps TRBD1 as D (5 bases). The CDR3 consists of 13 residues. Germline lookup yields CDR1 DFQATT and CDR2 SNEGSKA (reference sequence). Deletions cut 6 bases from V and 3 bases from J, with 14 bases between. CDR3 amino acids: CSAEAGVDTEAFF. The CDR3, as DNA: TGCAGTGCGGAGGCGGGGGTGGACACTGAAGCTTTCTTT.

This chain's CDR3 is CASSVTQGYGYTF. CDR3 nucleotide sequence: TGTGCCAGCAGCGTTACACAGGGCTATGGCTACACCTTC. This chain connects TRBV9 to TRBJ1-2, with TRBD1 as a possible D gene (6 bases). Germline CDR1 is SGDLS and CDR2 is YYNGEE. The CDR3 consists of 13 residues. The ends were cut back, 2 bases at V and 4 bases at J, with 9 bases in the middle.

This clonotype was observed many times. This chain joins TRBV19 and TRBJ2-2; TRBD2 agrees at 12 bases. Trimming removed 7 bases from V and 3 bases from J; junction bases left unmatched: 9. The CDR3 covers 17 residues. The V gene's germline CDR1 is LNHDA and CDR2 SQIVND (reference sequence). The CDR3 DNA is TGTGCCAGTATACAACTAGCGGGGGGCCAAGACACCGGGGAGCTGTTTTTT. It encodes CASIQLAGGQDTGELFF.

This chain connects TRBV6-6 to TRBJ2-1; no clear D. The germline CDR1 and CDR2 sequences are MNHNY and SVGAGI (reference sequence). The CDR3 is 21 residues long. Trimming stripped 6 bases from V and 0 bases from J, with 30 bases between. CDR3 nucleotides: TGTGCCAGCAGGCTCCATATGCGTCTCTCCTTACTTAAACACTCCTACAATGAGCAGTTCTTC. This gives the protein CASRLHMRLSLLKHSYNEQFF.

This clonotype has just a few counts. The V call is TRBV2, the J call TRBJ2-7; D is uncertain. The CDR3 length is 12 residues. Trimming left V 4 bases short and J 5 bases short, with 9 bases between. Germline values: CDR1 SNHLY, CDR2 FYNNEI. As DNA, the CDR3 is TGTGCCAGCAGTGTTGAAGTCCACGAGCAGTACTTC. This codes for CASSVEVHEQYF.

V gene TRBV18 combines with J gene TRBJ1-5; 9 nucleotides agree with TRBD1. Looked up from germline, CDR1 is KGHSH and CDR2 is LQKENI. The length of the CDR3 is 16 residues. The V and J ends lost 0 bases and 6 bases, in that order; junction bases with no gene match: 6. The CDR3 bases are TGTGCCAGCTCACCACCCGACGACAGGGGGGGTCAGCCCCAGCATTTT. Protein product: CASSPPDDRGGQPQHF.

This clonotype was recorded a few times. The CDR3 spells CASSGLSGSSYNEQFF. As DNA, the CDR3 is TGTGCCAGCAGTGGCTTAAGCGGGAGCTCCTACAATGAGCAGTTCTTC. J is TRBJ2-1 and V is TRBV7-9, with 8 positions matching TRBD2. The germline gives CDR1 SEHNR, CDR2 FQNEAQ (reference sequence). Losses at the gene ends were 6 bases for V and 0 bases for J; bases not matched to a gene: 7. The CDR3 runs 16 residues.

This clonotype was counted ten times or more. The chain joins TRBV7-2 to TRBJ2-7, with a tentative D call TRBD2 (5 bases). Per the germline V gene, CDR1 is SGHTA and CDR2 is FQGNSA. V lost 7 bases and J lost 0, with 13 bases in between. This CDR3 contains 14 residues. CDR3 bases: TGTGCCAGCACCCCCGACTATTACTCCTACGAGCAGTACTTC. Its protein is CASTPDYYSYEQYF.

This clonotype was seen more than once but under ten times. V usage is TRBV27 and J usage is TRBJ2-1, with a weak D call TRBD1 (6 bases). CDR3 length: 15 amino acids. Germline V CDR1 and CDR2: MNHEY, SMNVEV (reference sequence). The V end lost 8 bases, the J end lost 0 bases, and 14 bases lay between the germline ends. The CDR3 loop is CASAKGQSSYNEQFF. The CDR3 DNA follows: TGTGCCAGCGCCAAAGGACAGAGCTCCTACAATGAGCAGTTCTTC.

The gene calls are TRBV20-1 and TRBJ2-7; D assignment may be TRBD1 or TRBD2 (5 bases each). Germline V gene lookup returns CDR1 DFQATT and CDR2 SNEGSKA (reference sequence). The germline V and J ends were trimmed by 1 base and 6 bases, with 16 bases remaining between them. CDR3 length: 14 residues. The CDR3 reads CSARVPGKRGEQYF. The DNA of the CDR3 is TGCAGTGCTAGAGTTCCGGGGAAAAGGGGCGAGCAGTACTTC.

In nucleotides, the CDR3 is TGTGCCAGCAGAGAAAGGGACAGGGGGTGGAATGAGCAGTTCTTC. It codes for CASRERDRGWNEQFF. The chain is built from TRBV6-6 and TRBJ2-1; 11 bases are a match to TRBD1. Germline CDR1 is MNHNY and CDR2 is SVGAGI (reference sequence). V shed 6 bases and J 7 bases; nucleotides not matched to a gene: 8. The CDR3 is 15 residues long.

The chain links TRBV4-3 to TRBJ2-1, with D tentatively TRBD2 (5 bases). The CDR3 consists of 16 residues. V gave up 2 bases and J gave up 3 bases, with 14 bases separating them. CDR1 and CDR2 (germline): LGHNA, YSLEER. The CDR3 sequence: CASSQFGPGGYNEQFF. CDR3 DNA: TGCGCCAGCAGCCAATTTGGACCTGGAGGCTACAATGAGCAGTTCTTC.

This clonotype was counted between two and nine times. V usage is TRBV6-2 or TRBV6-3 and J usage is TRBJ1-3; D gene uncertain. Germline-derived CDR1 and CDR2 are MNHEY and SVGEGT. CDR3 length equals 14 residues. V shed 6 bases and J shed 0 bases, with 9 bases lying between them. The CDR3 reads CASSKGFSGNTIYF. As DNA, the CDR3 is TGTGCCAGCAGCAAGGGATTCTCTGGAAACACCATATATTTT.